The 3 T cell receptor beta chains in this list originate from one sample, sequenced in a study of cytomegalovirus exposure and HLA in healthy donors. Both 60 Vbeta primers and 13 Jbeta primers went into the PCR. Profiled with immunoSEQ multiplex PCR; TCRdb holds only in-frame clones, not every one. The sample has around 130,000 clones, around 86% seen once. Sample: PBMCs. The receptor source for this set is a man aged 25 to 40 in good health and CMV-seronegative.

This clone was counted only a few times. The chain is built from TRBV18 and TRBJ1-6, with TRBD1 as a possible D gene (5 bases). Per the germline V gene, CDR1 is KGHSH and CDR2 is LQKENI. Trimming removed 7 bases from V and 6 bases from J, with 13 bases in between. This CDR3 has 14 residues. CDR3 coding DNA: TGTGCCAGCTTACCGGCGGGGCGTAATTCACCCCTCCACTTT. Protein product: CASLPAGRNSPLHF.

This chain's CDR3 is CASSLGGGADYGYTF. CDR3 DNA sequence: TGTGCCAGCAGTCTAGGGGGGGGCGCGGACTATGGCTACACCTTC. The chain carries TRBV28 and TRBJ1-2, with D perhaps TRBD1 (6 bases). V shed 5 bases and J shed 3 bases, with 16 bases lying between them. The CDR3 loop spans 15 amino acids. The germline V gene has CDR1 MDHEN and CDR2 SYDVKM.

The CDR3 coding sequence is TGTGCCAGCAGCCTTACTGGGACACTGAATCAGCCCCAGCATTTT. It translates to CASSLTGTLNQPQHF. The chain employs TRBV6-5 and TRBJ1-5, with D possibly being TRBD1 (6 bases). The length of the CDR3 is 15 residues. With 6 bases removed from V and 4 bases from J, the gap between germline ends came to 16 bases. Germline CDR1 MNHEY, CDR2 SVGAGI.